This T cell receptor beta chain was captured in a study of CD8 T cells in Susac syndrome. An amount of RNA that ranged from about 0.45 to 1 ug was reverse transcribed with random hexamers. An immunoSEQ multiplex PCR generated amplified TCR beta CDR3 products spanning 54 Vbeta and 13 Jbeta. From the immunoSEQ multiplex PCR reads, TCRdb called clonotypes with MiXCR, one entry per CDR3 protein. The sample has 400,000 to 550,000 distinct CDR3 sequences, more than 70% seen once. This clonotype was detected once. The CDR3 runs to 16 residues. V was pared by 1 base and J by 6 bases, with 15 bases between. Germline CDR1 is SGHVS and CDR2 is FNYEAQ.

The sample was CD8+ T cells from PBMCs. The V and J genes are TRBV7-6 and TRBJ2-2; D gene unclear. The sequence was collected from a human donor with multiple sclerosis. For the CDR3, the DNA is TGTGCCAGCAGCTTAGTCGAAATTGGGGAAGCCGGGGAGCTGTTTTTT. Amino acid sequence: CASSLVEIGEAGELFF.